This TCR beta chain came from a study of T cells in Graves' hyperthyroidism and ophthalmopathy. Amplification targeted TCR beta CDR3 regions from RNA transcripts. The HTBI set primed first-round TCR CDR3 RT-PCR. TCRdb itself ran the multiplex PCR reads through MiXCR, one entry per CDR3 protein. The repertoire includes 640,000 or so distinct CDR3 sequences, over 12% of them detected once, and around 4% sits in the top ten. The germline gives CDR1 LNHDA, CDR2 SQIVND (reference sequence). V lost 6 bases to trimming and J lost 3 bases; unmatched junction nucleotides: 11. This CDR3 is built from 18 residues.

The J gene is TRBJ2-2, the V gene TRBV19; TRBD2 aligns across 12 bases. What was sequenced was blood. The TCR comes from a woman between 35 and 50 years old with Graves' ophthalmopathy. The CDR3 region has the DNA TGTGCCAGTAGCCCGACTAGCGGGAGTAAGTGGGACACCGGGGAGCTGTTTTTT. The encoded protein is CASSPTSGSKWDTGELFF.